This TCR beta chain was sequenced for a study of blood T cell repertoires in COVID-19. Per the original data handling: For nucleated cells, counts were estimated from reference gene primer amplification. Produced via immunoSEQ multiplex PCR; TCRdb's table is partial and in-frame only. V, J and clone size are taken as reported in that table, and D and trimming were inferred from the DNA itself. The sample includes tens of thousands of clones, 79% seen only once; the top ten take roughly 10%. Germline CDR1 and CDR2: SGHAT and FQNNGV. V was cut by 4 bases and J by 2 bases, with 12 bases left in between. There are 14 residues in the CDR3.

The chain joins TRBV11-2 to TRBJ2-7, with TRBD1 as a possible D gene (6 bases). The sequence was obtained from a woman in her forties or fifties with acute or convalescent COVID-19. What was sequenced was peripheral blood. This CDR3 reads CASSSRQGTYEQYF. The CDR3 DNA sequence: TGTGCCAGCAGCTCCCGTCAGGGGACCTACGAGCAGTACTTC.